Listed below are T cell receptor beta chains from one sample, sequenced in a study of CD8 T cells in Susac syndrome. TCRdb used MiXCR to reprocess the immunoSEQ multiplex PCR reads, holding one entry per CDR3 protein. This table has over 100,000 distinct CDR3 sequences, 80% to 95% appearing once. The sequencing input was CD4+ T cells from PBMCs. All receptors derive from a human donor in good health. Each CDR3 is given with its conserved first and last residue. D genes are given only for firm matches. Only part of the rows carry a size: once, few, many, or a class if the clone is expanded.

j_call d_call v_call clone_size cdr3_nt cdr3_aa
TRBJ2-7 TRBD1 TRBV7-9 . TGTGCCAGCAGCGACCCCCGGGACAGGGGGACCCGAGAGCAGTACTTC CASSDPRDRGTREQYF
TRBJ1-5 TRBD1 TRBV7-2 . TGTGCCAGCAGCTTCGACAGGGGCGGCAATCAGCCCCAGCATTTT CASSFDRGGNQPQHF
TRBJ2-7 TRBD2 TRBV10-2 . TGCGCCAGCCTATCAGCGGGAGTCGGCGAGCAGTACTTC CASLSAGVGEQYF
TRBJ2-1 . TRBV3-1 . TGTGCCAGCAGCCACGGGGGCGGAGGGCGGCAGTTCTTC CASSHGGGGRQFF
TRBJ2-4 . TRBV20-1 . TGCAGTGCTAGCAAGTGGGAGACCAAAAACATTCAGTACTTC CSASKWETKNIQYF
TRBJ2-7 TRBD1 TRBV20-1 . TGCAGTGCTAGGACAGGGGGGATCTACGAGCAGTACTTC CSARTGGIYEQYF
TRBJ1-3 . TRBV7-2 . TGTGCCAGCAGCCGGGCACAGGCGTCCTCTGGAAACACCATATATTTT CASSRAQASSGNTIYF
TRBJ1-1 TRBD1 TRBV9 . TGTGCCAGCAGCGTAACATCAGGGGGTCTAAACACTGAAGCTTTCTTT CASSVTSGGLNTEAFF
TRBJ2-2 TRBD2 TRBV5-4 . TGTGCCAGCAGCCAACTAGCGGGAATAAACACCGGGGAGCTGTTTTTT CASSQLAGINTGELFF
TRBJ1-1 . TRBV5-1 . TGCGCCAGCAGTCAGCATTGGGAGAACACTGAAGCTTTCTTT CASSQHWENTEAFF
TRBJ2-3 TRBD1 TRBV12-3/TRBV12-4 . TGTGCCAGCAGAAAGGGGGCTAACACAGATACGCAGTATTTT CASRKGANTDTQYF
TRBJ2-7 . TRBV20-1 . TGCAGTGCTAGCGCAGGTTTCGCCTACGAGCAGTACTTC CSASAGFAYEQYF
TRBJ2-3 . TRBV3-1 . TGTGCCAGCAGCCGGTACAGTGGGGTCATCAACACAGATACGCAGTATTTT CASSRYSGVINTDTQYF
TRBJ1-1 . TRBV5-1 once TGCGCCAGCAGCTTGGAGATCATGAACACTGAAGCTTTCTTT CASSLEIMNTEAFF
TRBJ1-2 . TRBV28 few TGTGCCAGCAGTCCCCGCACGACAGGAAACTATGGCTACACCTTC CASSPRTTGNYGYTF
TRBJ2-7 TRBD2 TRBV20-1 . TGCAGTGCCCGCCCGCTAGCGGGAGACGCCTTTTACTACGAGCAGTACTTC CSARPLAGDAFYYEQYF
TRBJ2-7 TRBD2 TRBV27 . TGTGCCAGCAGCTTGTTTGGGGGGGGATCCTACGAGCAGTACTTC CASSLFGGGSYEQYF
TRBJ2-5 . TRBV10-2 . TGCGCCAGCGCAATATCGGCAGGGCGAGAGACCCAGTACTTC CASAISAGRETQYF
TRBJ2-7 TRBD1 TRBV20-1 . TGCAGTGCTAGAGTGGGGACAGGGAGCTCCTACGAGCAGTACTTC CSARVGTGSSYEQYF
TRBJ2-2 . TRBV7-8 . TGTGCCAGCAGCTTAGCCGTCGGAAACACCGGGGAGCTGTTTTTT CASSLAVGNTGELFF
TRBJ2-2 . TRBV6-1 . TGTGCCAGCAGTGAACTACCCCGCGGGGAGCTGTTTTTT CASSELPRGELFF
TRBJ1-1 . TRBV14 . TGTGCCAGCAGCCCCCACCTTTTGGGGTTGAACACTGAAGCTTTCTTT CASSPHLLGLNTEAFF
TRBJ2-7 . TRBV7-9 once TGTGCCAGCACCGGAGGGACAGACGGTTTGACCTACGAGCAGTACTTC CASTGGTDGLTYEQYF
TRBJ1-2 . TRBV18 . TGTGCCAGCTCATCAGGCCAACAGGACCACTATGGCTACACCTTC CASSSGQQDHYGYTF
TRBJ1-1 . TRBV7-2 . TGTGCCAGCAGCTTAGGTAGATTGAACACTGAAGCTTTCTTT CASSLGRLNTEAFF
TRBJ2-7 . TRBV27 . TGTGCCAGCGGCCGCTCGGGGGCAGCCTACGAGCAGTACTTC CASGRSGAAYEQYF
TRBJ2-1 . TRBV24-1 few TGTGCCACCAGTGATTCCCGGAGTGGCTGGTACAATGAGCAGTTCTTC CATSDSRSGWYNEQFF
TRBJ2-7 . TRBV29-1 . TGCAGCGTTGAAGCCTGGCAGGGGTCCTACGAGCAGTACTTC CSVEAWQGSYEQYF
TRBJ1-5 TRBD1 TRBV4-1 . TGCGCCAGCAGCCAGGTCCCAACTACAGGGGTTCATCAGCCCCAGCATTTT CASSQVPTTGVHQPQHF
TRBJ1-1 . TRBV12-5 . TGTGCTAGTGGTTTGGAGCCAGGGACTGAAGCTTTCTTT CASGLEPGTEAFF
TRBJ1-2 . TRBV4-3 once TGCGCCAGCAGCCAACCCCGATTACAGGGAGGATATGGCTACACCTTC CASSQPRLQGGYGYTF
TRBJ1-1 . TRBV11-1 . TGTGCCAGCAGCTTCGTCAGGGACACTGAAGCTTTCTTT CASSFVRDTEAFF
TRBJ2-7 . TRBV2 . TGTGCCAGCAGTGAAAGACCTCCCGCATCCTACGAGCAGTACTTC CASSERPPASYEQYF
TRBJ1-1 . TRBV19 . TGTGCCAGTAGTATAGATGGCCGGGGTTCAGTTGAAGCTTTCTTT CASSIDGRGSVEAFF
TRBJ2-2 . TRBV6-5 once TGTGCCAGCCGACTCGAACTGAGGGGTAGGAACACCGGGGAGCTGTTTTTT CASRLELRGRNTGELFF
TRBJ2-3 TRBD2 TRBV7-2 . TGTGCCAGCAGCCGGACTAGCGTGGTGGATACGCAGTATTTT CASSRTSVVDTQYF
TRBJ1-2 TRBD1 TRBV4-3 . TGCGCCAGCAGCCAAGAGACAGGGGGCCGGTCGGGTGGCTACACCTTC CASSQETGGRSGGYTF